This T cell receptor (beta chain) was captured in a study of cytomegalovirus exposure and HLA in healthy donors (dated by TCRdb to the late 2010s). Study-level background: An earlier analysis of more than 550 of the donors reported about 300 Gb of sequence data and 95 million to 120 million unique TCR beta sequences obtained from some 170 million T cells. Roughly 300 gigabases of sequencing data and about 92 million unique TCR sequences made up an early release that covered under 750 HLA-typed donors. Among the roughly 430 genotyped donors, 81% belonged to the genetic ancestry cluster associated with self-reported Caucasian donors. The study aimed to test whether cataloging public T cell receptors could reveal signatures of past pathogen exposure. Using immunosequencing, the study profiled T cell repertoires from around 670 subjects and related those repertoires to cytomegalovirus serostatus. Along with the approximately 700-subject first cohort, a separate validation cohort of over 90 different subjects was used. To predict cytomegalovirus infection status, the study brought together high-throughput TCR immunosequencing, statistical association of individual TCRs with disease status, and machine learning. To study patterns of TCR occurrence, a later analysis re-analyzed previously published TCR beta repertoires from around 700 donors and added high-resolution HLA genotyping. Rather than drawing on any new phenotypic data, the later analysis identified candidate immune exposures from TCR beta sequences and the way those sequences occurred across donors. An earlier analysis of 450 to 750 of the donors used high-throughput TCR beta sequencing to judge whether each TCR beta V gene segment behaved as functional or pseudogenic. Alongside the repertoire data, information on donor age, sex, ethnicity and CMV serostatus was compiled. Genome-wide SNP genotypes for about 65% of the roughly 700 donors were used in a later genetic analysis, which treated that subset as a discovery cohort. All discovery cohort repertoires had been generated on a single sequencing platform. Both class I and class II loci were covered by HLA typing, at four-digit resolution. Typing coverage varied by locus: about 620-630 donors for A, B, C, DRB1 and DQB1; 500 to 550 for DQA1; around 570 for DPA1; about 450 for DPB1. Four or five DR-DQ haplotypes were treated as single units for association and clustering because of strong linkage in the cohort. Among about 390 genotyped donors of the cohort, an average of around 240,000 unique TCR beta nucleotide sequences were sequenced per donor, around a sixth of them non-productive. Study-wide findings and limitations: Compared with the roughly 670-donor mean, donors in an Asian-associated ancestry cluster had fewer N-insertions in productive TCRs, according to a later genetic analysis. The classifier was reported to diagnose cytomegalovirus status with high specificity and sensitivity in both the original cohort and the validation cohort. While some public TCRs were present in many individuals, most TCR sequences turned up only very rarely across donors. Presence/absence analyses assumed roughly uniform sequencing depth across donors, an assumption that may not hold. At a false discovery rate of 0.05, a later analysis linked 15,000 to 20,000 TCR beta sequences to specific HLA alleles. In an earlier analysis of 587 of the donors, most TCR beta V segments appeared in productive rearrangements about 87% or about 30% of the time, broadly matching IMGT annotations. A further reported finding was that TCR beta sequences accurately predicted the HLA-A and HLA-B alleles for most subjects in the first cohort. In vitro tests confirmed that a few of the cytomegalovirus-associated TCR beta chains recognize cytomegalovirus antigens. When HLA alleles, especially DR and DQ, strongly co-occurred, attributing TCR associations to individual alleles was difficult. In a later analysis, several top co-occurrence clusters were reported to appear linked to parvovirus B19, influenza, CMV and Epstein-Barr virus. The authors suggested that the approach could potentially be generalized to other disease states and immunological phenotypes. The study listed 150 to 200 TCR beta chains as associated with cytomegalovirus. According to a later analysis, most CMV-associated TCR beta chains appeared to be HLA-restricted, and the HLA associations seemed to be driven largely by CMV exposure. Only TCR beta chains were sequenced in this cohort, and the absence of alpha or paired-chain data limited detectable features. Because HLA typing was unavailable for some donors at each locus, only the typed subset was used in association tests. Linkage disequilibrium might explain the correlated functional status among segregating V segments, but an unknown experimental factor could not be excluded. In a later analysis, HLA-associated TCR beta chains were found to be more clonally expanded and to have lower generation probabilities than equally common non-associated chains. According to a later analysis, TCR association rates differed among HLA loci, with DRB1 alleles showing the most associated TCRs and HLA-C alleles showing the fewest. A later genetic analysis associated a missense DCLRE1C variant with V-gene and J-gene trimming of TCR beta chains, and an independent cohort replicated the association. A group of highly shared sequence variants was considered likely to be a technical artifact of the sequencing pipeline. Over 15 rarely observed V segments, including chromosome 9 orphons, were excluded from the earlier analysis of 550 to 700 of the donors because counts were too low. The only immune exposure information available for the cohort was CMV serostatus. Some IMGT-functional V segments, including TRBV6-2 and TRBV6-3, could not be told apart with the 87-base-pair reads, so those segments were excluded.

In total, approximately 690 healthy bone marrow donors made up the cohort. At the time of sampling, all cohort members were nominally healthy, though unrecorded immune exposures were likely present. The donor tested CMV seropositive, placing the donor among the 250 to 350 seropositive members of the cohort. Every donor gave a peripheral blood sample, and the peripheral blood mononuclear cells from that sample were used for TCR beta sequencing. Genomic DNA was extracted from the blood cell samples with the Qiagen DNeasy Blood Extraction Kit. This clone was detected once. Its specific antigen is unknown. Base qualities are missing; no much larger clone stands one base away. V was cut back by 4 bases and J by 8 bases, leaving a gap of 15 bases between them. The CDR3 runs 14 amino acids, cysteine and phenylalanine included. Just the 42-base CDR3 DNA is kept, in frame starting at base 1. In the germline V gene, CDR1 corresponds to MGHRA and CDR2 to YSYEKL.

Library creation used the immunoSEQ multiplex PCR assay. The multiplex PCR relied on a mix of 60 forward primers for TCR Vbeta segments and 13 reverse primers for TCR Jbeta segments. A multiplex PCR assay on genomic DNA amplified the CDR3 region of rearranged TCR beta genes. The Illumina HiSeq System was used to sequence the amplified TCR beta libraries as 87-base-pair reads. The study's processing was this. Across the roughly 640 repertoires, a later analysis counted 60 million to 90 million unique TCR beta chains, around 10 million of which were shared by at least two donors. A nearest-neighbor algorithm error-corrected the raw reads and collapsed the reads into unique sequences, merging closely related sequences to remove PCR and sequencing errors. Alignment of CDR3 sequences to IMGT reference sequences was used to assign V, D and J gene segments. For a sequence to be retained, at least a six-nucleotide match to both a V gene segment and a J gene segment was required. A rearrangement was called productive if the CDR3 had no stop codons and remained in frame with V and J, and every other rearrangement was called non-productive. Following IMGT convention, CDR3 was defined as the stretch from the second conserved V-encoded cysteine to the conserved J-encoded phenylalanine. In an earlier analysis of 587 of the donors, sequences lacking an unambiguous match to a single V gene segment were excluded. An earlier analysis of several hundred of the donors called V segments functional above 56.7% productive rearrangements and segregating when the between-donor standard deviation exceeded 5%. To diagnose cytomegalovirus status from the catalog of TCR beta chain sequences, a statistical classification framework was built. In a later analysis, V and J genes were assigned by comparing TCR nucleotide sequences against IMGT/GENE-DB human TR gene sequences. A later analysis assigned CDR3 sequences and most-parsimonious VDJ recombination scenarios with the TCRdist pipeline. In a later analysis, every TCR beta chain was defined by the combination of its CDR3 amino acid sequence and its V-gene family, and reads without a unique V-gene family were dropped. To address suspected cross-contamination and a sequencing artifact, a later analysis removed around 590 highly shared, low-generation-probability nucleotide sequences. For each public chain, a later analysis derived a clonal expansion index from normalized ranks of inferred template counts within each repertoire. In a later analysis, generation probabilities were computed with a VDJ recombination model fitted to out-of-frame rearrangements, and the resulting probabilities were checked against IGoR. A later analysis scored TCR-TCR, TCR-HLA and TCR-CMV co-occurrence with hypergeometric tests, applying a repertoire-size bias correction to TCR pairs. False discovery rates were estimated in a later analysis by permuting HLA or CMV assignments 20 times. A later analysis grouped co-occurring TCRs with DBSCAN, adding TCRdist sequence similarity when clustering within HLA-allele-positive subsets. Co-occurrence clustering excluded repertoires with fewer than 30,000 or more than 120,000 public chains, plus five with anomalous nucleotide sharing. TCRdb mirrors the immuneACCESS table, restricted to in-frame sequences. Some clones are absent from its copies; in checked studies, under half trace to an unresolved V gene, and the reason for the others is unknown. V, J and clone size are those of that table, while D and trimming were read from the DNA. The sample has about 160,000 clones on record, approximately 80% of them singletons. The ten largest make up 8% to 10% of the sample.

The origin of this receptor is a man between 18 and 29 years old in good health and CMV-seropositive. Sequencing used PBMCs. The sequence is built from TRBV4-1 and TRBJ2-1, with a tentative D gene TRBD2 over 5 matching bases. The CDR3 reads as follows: CASSPWGSEDEQFF. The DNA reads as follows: TGCGCCAGCAGCCCTTGGGGTAGCGAGGATGAGCAGTTCTTC.